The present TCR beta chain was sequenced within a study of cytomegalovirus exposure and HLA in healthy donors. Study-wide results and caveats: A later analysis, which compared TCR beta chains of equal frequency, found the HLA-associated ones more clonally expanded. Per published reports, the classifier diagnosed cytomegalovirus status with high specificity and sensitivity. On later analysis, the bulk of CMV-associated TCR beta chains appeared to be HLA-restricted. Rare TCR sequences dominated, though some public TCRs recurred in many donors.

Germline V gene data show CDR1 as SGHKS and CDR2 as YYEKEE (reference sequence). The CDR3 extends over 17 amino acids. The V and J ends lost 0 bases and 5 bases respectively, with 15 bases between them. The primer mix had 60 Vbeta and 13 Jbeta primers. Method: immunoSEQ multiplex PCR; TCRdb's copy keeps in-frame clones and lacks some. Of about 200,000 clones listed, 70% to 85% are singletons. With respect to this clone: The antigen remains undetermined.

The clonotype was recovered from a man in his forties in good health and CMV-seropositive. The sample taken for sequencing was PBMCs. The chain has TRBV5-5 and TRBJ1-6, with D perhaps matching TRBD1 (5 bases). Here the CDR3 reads CASSLAAGQLNNSPLHF. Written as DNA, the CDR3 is TGTGCCAGCAGCTTGGCGGCAGGGCAGTTGAATAATTCACCCCTCCACTTT. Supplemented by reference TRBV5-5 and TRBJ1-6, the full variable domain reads DAGVTQSPTHLIKTRGQQVTLRCSPISGHKSVSWYQQVLGQGPQFIFQYYEKEERGRGNFPDRFSARQFPNYSSELNVNALLLGDSALYLCASSLAAGQLNNSPLHFGNGTRLTVT.